These T cell receptor beta chains were read from a single sample in a study of siplizumab effects on memory and regulatory T cells. The data were produced by immunoSEQ multiplex PCR, yet TCRdb's version contains in-frame clones alone and is incomplete. This table has approximately 82,000 clones, 80% to 90% appearing once. The sequencing sample was made of Tregs sorted from blood. Source of these receptors: a human donor in good health. Each CDR3 is given with its conserved first and last residue. A D gene is named only where the DNA matches it firmly. Not all rows give a size; the values are once, few, many and, for expanded clones, a class.

v_call: TRBV5-1; d_call: .; j_call: TRBJ1-6; cdr3_length: 15; clone_size: .; cdr3_aa: CASSFIGGNNSPLHF; cdr3_nt: TGCGCCAGCAGCTTCATCGGGGGGAATAATTCACCCCTCCACTTT
v_call: TRBV5-4; d_call: TRBD2; j_call: TRBJ2-3; cdr3_length: 14; clone_size: .; cdr3_aa: CASSLSGGPDTQYF; cdr3_nt: TGTGCCAGCAGCTTGAGCGGGGGGCCAGATACGCAGTATTTT
v_call: TRBV30; d_call: TRBD1; j_call: TRBJ1-4; cdr3_length: 14; clone_size: .; cdr3_aa: CACPTGTGREKLFF; cdr3_nt: TGTGCCTGTCCTACCGGGACAGGGCGTGAAAAACTGTTTTTT
v_call: TRBV9; d_call: TRBD2; j_call: TRBJ2-1; cdr3_length: 18; clone_size: .; cdr3_aa: CASSVLGTSGGSYNEQFF; cdr3_nt: TGTGCCAGCAGCGTACTCGGGACTAGCGGGGGCTCCTACAATGAGCAGTTCTTC
v_call: TRBV5-1; d_call: .; j_call: TRBJ2-7; cdr3_length: 14; clone_size: .; cdr3_aa: CASSLTGFSYEQYF; cdr3_nt: TGCGCCAGCAGCTTGACAGGGTTTAGCTACGAGCAGTACTTC
v_call: TRBV5-1; d_call: .; j_call: TRBJ1-2; cdr3_length: 13; clone_size: once; cdr3_aa: CASSSLGLYGYTF; cdr3_nt: TGCGCCAGCAGCTCGCTAGGGCTATATGGCTACACCTTC
v_call: TRBV7-9; d_call: .; j_call: TRBJ2-5; cdr3_length: 16; clone_size: .; cdr3_aa: CASSSGAGSPSETQYF; cdr3_nt: TGTGCCAGCAGCTCCGGGGCAGGGTCCCCATCGGAGACCCAGTACTTC
v_call: TRBV7-9; d_call: TRBD1; j_call: TRBJ1-5; cdr3_length: 15; clone_size: .; cdr3_aa: CASSLVGTGFQPQHF; cdr3_nt: TGTGCCAGCAGCTTAGTTGGGACAGGGTTCCAGCCCCAGCATTTT
v_call: TRBV5-1; d_call: .; j_call: TRBJ2-7; cdr3_length: 13; clone_size: .; cdr3_aa: CASSLGTPYEQYF; cdr3_nt: TGCGCCAGCAGCTTGGGGACACCCTACGAGCAGTACTTC
v_call: TRBV5-1; d_call: .; j_call: TRBJ2-4; cdr3_length: 15; clone_size: .; cdr3_aa: CASSPMDVGKNIQYF; cdr3_nt: TGCGCCAGCAGCCCGATGGACGTCGGCAAAAACATTCAGTACTTC
v_call: TRBV30; d_call: .; j_call: TRBJ2-7; cdr3_length: 14; clone_size: once; cdr3_aa: CAWSVNLVSGEQYF; cdr3_nt: TGTGCCTGGAGTGTTAATCTTGTTTCCGGCGAGCAGTACTTC
v_call: TRBV11-2; d_call: TRBD2; j_call: TRBJ2-1; cdr3_length: 14; clone_size: .; cdr3_aa: CASSLGLAGVEQFF; cdr3_nt: TGTGCCAGCAGCTTAGGACTAGCGGGGGTGGAGCAGTTCTTC